These 25 T cell receptor beta chains originate from one sample sequenced in a study of blood T cell repertoires in COVID-19. TCRdb's copy holds only in-frame clones and misses some; the assay was immunoSEQ multiplex PCR. In the table there are 80,000 to 95,000 clones, about 82% of which are singletons. Sequenced sample: peripheral blood. The source is an elderly woman in a cohort sampled during active or convalescent COVID-19.

The chain recombines TRBV7-5 with TRBJ2-7; the table's D gene call, TRBD1, was not cross checked with the DNA. TRBV7-5 is termed a pseudogene. This CDR3 has 16 amino acids. This CDR3 reads CARSAYRGHSKNEQYV. The CDR3 coding sequence is TGTGCCAGAAGTGCATATCGTGGACATTCGAAAAACGAGCAGTACGTC.

The chain carries TRBV7-9 and TRBJ2-6; 7 bases are a match to TRBD1. Germline values: CDR1 SEHNR, CDR2 FQNEAQ (reference sequence). Trimming took 5 bases from V and 2 from J; bases not matched to a gene: 3. The CDR3 has 15 residues. The DNA for the CDR3 is TGTGCCAGCAGCCAGACAGGGACTGGGGCCAACGTCCTGACTTTC. Amino acid sequence: CASSQTGTGANVLTF.

The chain uses TRBV6-5 and TRBJ2-1; perhaps TRBD2 as D (5 bases). V shed 6 bases and J shed 7 bases, with 16 bases lying between them. Germline CDR1 and CDR2: MNHEY and SVGAGI. This CDR3 spans 14 amino acids. DNA of the CDR3: TGTGCCAGCAGAGGAAGCGGAGGCAATAATGAGCAGTTCTTC. Its translation is CASRGSGGNNEQFF.

The table lists this clone with a count of one. V is TRBV4-2 and J is TRBJ1-2, with TRBD1 identical over 9 bases. V was pared by 4 bases and J by 8 bases, with 14 bases of the junction left unmatched. Germline-derived CDR1 and CDR2 are LGHNA and YNFKEQ. The CDR3 has 16 residues. The CDR3 spells CASSLGGQGRLGGYTF. The DNA of the CDR3 is TGTGCCAGCAGCCTCGGGGGACAGGGCAGGCTTGGAGGCTACACCTTC.

This clone has a count of ten or more. This chain links TRBV19 with TRBJ2-5; possible D gene TRBD1, 6 bases. In germline, CDR1 is LNHDA, CDR2 SQIVND (reference sequence). V dropped 4 bases and J dropped 7 bases, with 13 bases sitting between them. This CDR3 has 13 residues. The CDR3 spells CASSSRGDGTQYF. The CDR3 region has the DNA TGTGCCAGTAGTAGCAGGGGAGATGGGACCCAGTACTTC.

The rearrangement links TRBV29-1 to TRBJ1-3; D might be TRBD1 (5 bases). Between the trimmed V and J ends, which lost 4 bases and 7 bases, there was a span of 11 bases. Germline V CDR1 and CDR2: SQVTM, ANQGSEA. The length of the CDR3 is 12 residues. CDR3 residues: CSVVGQRNTIYF. The CDR3 bases are TGCAGCGTTGTTGGACAAAGGAACACCATATATTTT. Filled out from reference TRBV29-1 and TRBJ1-3, the complete variable domain reads SAVISQKPSRDICQRGTSLTIQCQVDSQVTMMFWYRQQPGQSLTLIATANQGSEATYESGFVIDKFPISRPNLTFSTLTVSNMSPEDSSIYLCSVVGQRNTIYFGEGSWLTVV.

The chain employs TRBV9 and TRBJ1-1, with 9 bases matching TRBD1. The CDR3 has 16 amino acids. V shed 3 bases and J 1 base; nucleotides not matched to a gene: 7. Germline CDR1 SGDLS, CDR2 YYNGEE. This CDR3 is CASSEWTGVKNTEAFF. CDR3 bases: TGTGCCAGCAGCGAGTGGACAGGGGTAAAGAACACTGAAGCTTTCTTT.

CDR3 coding DNA: TGTGCCATCAGTGAAGGGGGTGGAAGCAATCAGCCCCAGCATTTT. Protein sequence: CAISEGGGSNQPQHF. V and J are TRBV10-3 and TRBJ1-5; D may be TRBD1 (6 bases). Trimming left V 3 bases short and J 1 base short, with 10 bases between. There are 15 residues in the CDR3. The germline gives CDR1 ENHRY, CDR2 SYGVKD.

The chain combines TRBV12-5 with TRBJ1-2; 10 bases agree with TRBD1. The germline CDR1 and CDR2 sequences are LGHNT and FRNRAP. The CDR3 loop spans 15 amino acids. V trimming: 3 bases; J trimming: 4 bases; junction bases outside the gene matches: 5. Written as DNA, the CDR3 is TGTGCTAGTGGTTTCCCGACAGGGGGCTTCTATGGCTACACCTTC. Protein sequence: CASGFPTGGFYGYTF. Full variable domain (rest looked up from reference TRBV12-5 and TRBJ1-2): DARVTQTPRHKVTEMGQEVTMRCQPILGHNTVFWYRQTMMQGLELLAYFRNRAPLDDSGMPKDRFSAEMPDATLATLKIQPSEPRDSAVYFCASGFPTGGFYGYTFGSGTRLTVV.

The chain is built from TRBV28 and TRBJ1-5; D remains ambiguous. The CDR3 has 14 amino acids. Germline lookup yields CDR1 MDHEN and CDR2 SYDVKM. V dropped 3 bases and J dropped 1 base, with 7 bases sitting between them. The CDR3 nucleotides read TGTGCCAGCAGTTTGTTCCAGAGCAATCAGCCCCAGCATTTT. It specifies CASSLFQSNQPQHF.

This clone was found once. J is TRBJ2-1 and V is TRBV11-3; D call uncertain. Germline lookup yields CDR1 SGHNT and CDR2 YENEEA. The V end was cut by 6 bases, the J end by 5 bases, with 8 bases between. CDR3 length: 12 amino acids. CDR3 in DNA: TGTGCCAGCAGGCTCGCGGACAATGAGCAGTTCTTC. Its translation is CASRLADNEQFF. The entire variable domain, with the rest obtained from reference TRBV11-3 and TRBJ2-1, is as follows: EAGVVQSPRYKIIEKKQPVAFWCNPISGHNTLYWYLQNLGQGPELLIRYENEEAVDDSQLPKDRFSAERLKGVDSTLKIQPAELGDSAVYLCASRLADNEQFFGPGTRLTVL.

The chain recombines TRBV28 with TRBJ2-5; 8 bases map to TRBD2. The length of the CDR3 is 14 residues. The ends lost 5 bases at V and 5 bases at J; junction bases unmatched: 7. CDR1 is MDHEN and CDR2 is SYDVKM in the germline V gene. CDR3 in amino acids: CASSPPGLAETQYF. CDR3 bases: TGTGCCAGCAGTCCCCCCGGACTAGCTGAGACCCAGTACTTC.

The chain combines TRBV14 with TRBJ1-2, with D unclear. This CDR3 contains 13 residues. CDR1 is SGHDN and CDR2 is FVKESK in the germline V gene. V lost 0 bases to trimming and J lost 7 bases, with 9 bases between them. Here the CDR3 DNA reads TGTGCCAGCAGCCAAGATTTGCGGGGTGGCTACACCTTC. Encoded protein: CASSQDLRGGYTF.

The CDR3 region has the DNA TGTGCCAGCGGACACAAGCGGGAGATGAGAGGAGATACGCAGTATTTT. Translating gives CASGHKREMRGDTQYF. V is TRBV5-4 and J is TRBJ2-3, with 8 bases that match TRBD2. The germline CDR1 and CDR2 sequences are SGHNT and YYREEE (reference sequence). Unmatched junction bases numbered 15, after V lost 7 bases and J lost 5 bases. The length of the CDR3 is 16 residues.

The rearrangement links TRBV29-1 to TRBJ2-2, with 8 bases matching TRBD1. This CDR3 is built from 16 residues. The V and J ends lost 7 bases and 0 bases, in that order; junction bases with no gene match: 10. Germline loops: CDR1 SQVTM, CDR2 ANQGSEA. The CDR3 DNA follows: TGCAGCGCCCGGGACAGGATCACGTCGAACACCGGGGAGCTGTTTTTT. This encodes CSARDRITSNTGELFF.

This chain links TRBV21-1 with TRBJ1-5; TRBD1 was called by the table and not checked on the DNA. TRBV21-1 represents a pseudogene. The CDR3 sequence is 13 residues long. The CDR3 DNA reads TGTGCCAGCAGCAAGGGGCGCAATCAGCCCCAGCATTTT. It is translated as CASSKGRNQPQHF.

This clone was recorded once. The V and J genes are TRBV19 and TRBJ2-4; 9 positions match TRBD1. The junction had 1 base not matched to a gene; V was cut back by 6 bases and J by 1 base. The CDR3 totals 14 residues. Germline CDR1 and CDR2: LNHDA and SQIVND (reference sequence). CDR3 protein: CASSDRGAKNIQYF. The CDR3 coding sequence is TGTGCCAGTAGCGACAGGGGGGCCAAAAACATTCAGTACTTC.

The table lists this clone with a count of one. This chain connects TRBV5-1 to TRBJ1-4, with D hard to call. V lost 0 bases and J lost 3, with 6 bases in between. Germline V CDR1 and CDR2: SGHRS, YFSETQ. The CDR3 consists of 14 residues. DNA of the CDR3: TGCGCCAGCAGCTTGGTCGCGGCTAATGAAAAACTGTTTTTT. This sequence encodes CASSLVAANEKLFF.

V gene TRBV7-9 combines with J gene TRBJ1-4; possibly TRBD1 for D (5 bases). There are 12 residues in the CDR3. Germline V gives CDR1 SEHNR, CDR2 FQNEAQ (reference sequence). Deletions cut 8 bases from V and 8 bases from J, with 12 bases between. The CDR3 DNA sequence: TGTGCCAGCGGGAGGGGTGCGGAAAAACTGTTTTTT. Its translation is CASGRGAEKLFF.

This rearrangement joins TRBV30 to TRBJ1-1, with a tentative D call TRBD1 (5 bases). The length of the CDR3 is 16 residues. CDR1 and CDR2 from the germline V gene are GTSNPN and SVGIG (reference sequence). The V end lost 2 bases, the J end lost 0 bases, and 16 bases lay between the germline ends. The CDR3: CAWSPLRRALNTEAFF. CDR3 nucleotide sequence: TGTGCCTGGAGTCCCTTGCGCAGGGCCTTGAACACTGAAGCTTTCTTT. Full variable domain (remainder filled in from reference TRBV30 and TRBJ1-1): SQTIHQWPATLVQPVGSPLSLECTVEGTSNPNLYWYRQAAGRGLQLLFYSVGIGQISSEVPQNLSASRPQDRQFILSSKKLLLSDSGFYLCAWSPLRRALNTEAFFGQGTRLTVV.

The chain uses TRBV5-1 and TRBJ2-1, with 9 bases identical to TRBD1. This CDR3 is 14 amino acids long. After removal of 0 bases from V and 7 bases from J, the junction contained 2 bases not matched to a gene. Germline V gene sequence: CDR1 SGHRS, CDR2 YFSETQ. CDR3 in amino acids: CASSLGTGANEQFF. CDR3 nucleotide sequence: TGCGCCAGCAGCTTGGGGACAGGGGCGAATGAGCAGTTCTTC.

The chain employs TRBV7-9 and TRBJ2-2; D possibly corresponds to TRBD2 (6 bases). Germline V gives CDR1 SEHNR, CDR2 FQNEAQ (reference sequence). The CDR3 covers 16 residues. Between the trimmed V and J ends, which lost 5 bases and 1 base, there was a span of 14 bases. CDR3 loop: CASSRLPGENTGELFF. As DNA, the CDR3 is TGTGCCAGCAGCAGACTCCCGGGGGAGAACACCGGGGAGCTGTTTTTT.

CDR3 in DNA: TGCGCCAGCAGCCGGGCTAGCGGGAGTCCTTACGAGCAGTACTTC. This translates into CASSRASGSPYEQYF. The rearrangement uses TRBV5-1 and TRBJ2-7, with 10 bases fitting TRBD2. Germline V CDR1 and CDR2: SGHRS, YFSETQ. V gave up 4 bases and J gave up 4 bases; unmatched junction bases: 8. The CDR3 totals 15 residues.

This clone came up once. This sequence joins TRBV7-3 and TRBJ2-1; 10 bases fit TRBD2. This CDR3 region has 14 residues. Germline V gives CDR1 SGHTA, CDR2 FQGTGA. The ends lost 3 bases at V and 10 bases at J; junction bases unmatched: 6. CDR3 nucleotide sequence: TGTGCCAGCAGCTTGTCTAGCGGGAGTAGGGAGCAGTTCTTC. As protein: CASSLSSGSREQFF. The full variable domain, completed using reference TRBV7-3 and TRBJ2-1, is GAGVSQTPSNKVTEKGKYVELRCDPISGHTALYWYRQSLGQGPEFLIYFQGTGAADDSGLPNDRFFAVRPEGSVSTLKIQRTERGDSAVYLCASSLSSGSREQFFGPGTRLTVL.

The chain is built from TRBV11-2 and TRBJ2-7; tentative D call: TRBD2 (6 bases). Germline CDR1 reads SGHAT; CDR2 reads FQNNGV. This CDR3 contains 15 residues. The V end lost 1 base, the J end lost 5 bases, and 15 bases lay between the germline ends. This CDR3 is CASSLGWRARNEQYV. DNA of the CDR3: TGTGCCAGCAGCTTAGGTTGGAGGGCCAGGAACGAGCAGTACGTC.